What follows is one T cell receptor (beta chain) and its context. The CDR3 has 14 residues. Germline-derived CDR1 and CDR2 are MNHNS and SASEGT. V lost 1 base to trimming and J lost 5 bases; unmatched junction nucleotides: 3. CD8 cells regarded as naive lacked CD45RO, were positively chosen for CCR7, and omitted terminally differentiated effector memory CD45RA+ cells. Some clones are missing from TCRdb's copy, which holds only in-frame ones; the method was immunoSEQ multiplex PCR. This table has millions of clones, just under 95% appearing once. The data stem from a study of shared clonotypes between healthy human individuals.

This chain uses TRBV6-1 with TRBJ2-5; 8 bases agree with TRBD2. Material: naive CD8+ T cells sorted from blood. This sequence originates from a man aged 18 to 30 in good health. The chain's CDR3 is CASSEVSGGETQYF. CDR3 DNA: TGTGCCAGCAGTGAAGTATCGGGGGGGGAGACCCAGTACTTC.